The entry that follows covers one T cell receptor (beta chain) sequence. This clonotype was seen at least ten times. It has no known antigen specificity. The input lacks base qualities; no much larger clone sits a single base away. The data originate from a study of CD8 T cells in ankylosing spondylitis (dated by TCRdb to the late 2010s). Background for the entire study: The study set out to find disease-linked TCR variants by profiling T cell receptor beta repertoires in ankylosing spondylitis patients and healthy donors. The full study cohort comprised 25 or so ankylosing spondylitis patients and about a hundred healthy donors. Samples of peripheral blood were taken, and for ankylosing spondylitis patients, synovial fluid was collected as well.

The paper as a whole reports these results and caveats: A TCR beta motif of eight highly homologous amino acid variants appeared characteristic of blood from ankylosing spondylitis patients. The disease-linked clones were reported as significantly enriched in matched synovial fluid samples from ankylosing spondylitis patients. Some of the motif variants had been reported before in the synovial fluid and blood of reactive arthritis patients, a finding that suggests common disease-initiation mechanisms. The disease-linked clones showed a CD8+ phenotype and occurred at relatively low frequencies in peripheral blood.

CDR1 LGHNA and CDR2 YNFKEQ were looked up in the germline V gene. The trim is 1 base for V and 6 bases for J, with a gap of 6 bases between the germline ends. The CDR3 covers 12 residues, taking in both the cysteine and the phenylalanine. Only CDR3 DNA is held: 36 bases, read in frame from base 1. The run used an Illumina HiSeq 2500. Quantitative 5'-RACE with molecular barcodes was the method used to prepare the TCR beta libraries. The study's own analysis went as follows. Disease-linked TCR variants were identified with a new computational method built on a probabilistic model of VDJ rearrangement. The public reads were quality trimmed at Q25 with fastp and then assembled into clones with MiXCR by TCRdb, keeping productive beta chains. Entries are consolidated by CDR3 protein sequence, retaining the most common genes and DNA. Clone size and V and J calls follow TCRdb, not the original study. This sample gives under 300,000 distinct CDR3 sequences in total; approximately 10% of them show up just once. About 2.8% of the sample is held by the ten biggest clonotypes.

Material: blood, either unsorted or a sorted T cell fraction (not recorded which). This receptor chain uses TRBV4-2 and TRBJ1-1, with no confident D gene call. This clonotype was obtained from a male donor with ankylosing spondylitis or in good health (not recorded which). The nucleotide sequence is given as TGTGCCAGCAGCCAAGGGGGATCTGAAGCTTTCTTT. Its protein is CASSQGGSEAFF.